What follows describes a single T cell receptor beta chain. The sample is drawn from a study of blood T cell repertoires in COVID-19. Study as a whole: Sample material is recorded as cDNA or gDNA derived from T cells, B-cell-depleted T cells, or PBMCs.

CDR1 MNHEY and CDR2 SVGAGI come from the germline V gene. V trimming: 6 bases; J trimming: 4 bases; junction bases outside the gene matches: 5. This CDR3 has 13 residues. Sequencing was performed with immunoSEQ multiplex PCR; in TCRdb, only in-frame clones are kept and a portion is missing. The repertoire includes 15,000 to 25,000 clones, about four fifths of them detected once, and roughly three fifths sits in the top ten. The sample taken for sequencing was peripheral blood. The receptor was derived from a man at least 80 years old with acute or convalescent COVID-19. The chain has TRBV6-5 and TRBJ1-1; 7 bases line up with TRBD1. CDR3 sequence: CASSTGERTEAFF. CDR3 sequence (DNA): TGTGCCAGCAGCACAGGGGAGCGCACTGAAGCTTTCTTT.